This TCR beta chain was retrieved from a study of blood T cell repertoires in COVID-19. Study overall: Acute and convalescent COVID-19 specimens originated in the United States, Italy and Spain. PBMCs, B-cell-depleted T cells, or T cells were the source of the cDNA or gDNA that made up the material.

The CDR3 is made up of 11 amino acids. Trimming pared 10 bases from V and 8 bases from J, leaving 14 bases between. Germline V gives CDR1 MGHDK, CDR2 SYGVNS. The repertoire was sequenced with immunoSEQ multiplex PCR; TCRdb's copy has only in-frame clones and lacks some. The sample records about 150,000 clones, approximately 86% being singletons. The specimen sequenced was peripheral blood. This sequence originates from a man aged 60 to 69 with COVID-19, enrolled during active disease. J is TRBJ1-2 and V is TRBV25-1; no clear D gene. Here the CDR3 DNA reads TGTGCCACTCGAGGTGACCTAGGCTACACCTTC. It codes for CATRGDLGYTF.